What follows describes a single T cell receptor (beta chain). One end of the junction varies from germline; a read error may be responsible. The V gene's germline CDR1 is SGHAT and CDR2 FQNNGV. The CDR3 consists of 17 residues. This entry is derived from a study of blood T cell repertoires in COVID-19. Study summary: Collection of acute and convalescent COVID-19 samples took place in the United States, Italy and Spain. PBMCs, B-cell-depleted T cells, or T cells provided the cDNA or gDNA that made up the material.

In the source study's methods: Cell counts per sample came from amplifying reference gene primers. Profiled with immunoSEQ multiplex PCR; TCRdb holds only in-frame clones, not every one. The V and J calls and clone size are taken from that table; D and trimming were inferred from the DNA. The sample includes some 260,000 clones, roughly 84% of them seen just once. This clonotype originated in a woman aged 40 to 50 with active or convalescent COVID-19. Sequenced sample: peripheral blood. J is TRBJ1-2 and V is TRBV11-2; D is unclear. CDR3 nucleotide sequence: TGTGCCAGCAGCTTAGATCGGATGGCTTTTTCTAACTATGGCTACACCTTT. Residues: CASSLDRMAFSNYGYTF.